Listed below are T cell receptor beta chains from one sample, sequenced in a study of CD8 T cells in Susac syndrome. Each CDR3 protein gets one entry after TCRdb re-called the immunoSEQ multiplex PCR reads with MiXCR. The sample yields approximately 230,000 distinct CDR3 sequences, roughly 95% seen once. Sample: CD4+ T cells from PBMCs. Receptors were obtained from a human donor with multiple sclerosis. The CDR3 runs from the conserved cysteine through the conserved F or W. D genes are given only for firm matches. Not all rows give a size; the values are once, few, many and, for expanded clones, a class.

>TRBD1|TRBV25-1|-|TRBJ1-2
CASSGTGDNYGYTF
TGTGCCAGCAGTGGGACAGGGGATAACTATGGCTACACCTTC
>-|TRBV3-1|-|TRBJ2-1
CASSLQGQIIYNEQFF
TGTGCCAGCAGCCTACAAGGACAGATCATCTACAATGAGCAGTTCTTC
>-|TRBV7-6|-|TRBJ1-2
CASSLDGTYGGYTF
TGTGCCAGCAGCTTGGACGGAACCTATGGTGGCTACACCTTC
>TRBD1|TRBV20-1|-|TRBJ2-2
CSAPDRAVGELFF
TGCAGTGCTCCGGACAGGGCGGTCGGGGAGCTGTTTTTT
>-|TRBV7-9|-|TRBJ2-1
CASSPGLTVNEQFF
TGTGCCAGCAGCCCGGGGCTTACGGTCAATGAGCAGTTCTTC
>-|TRBV12-3/TRBV12-4|-|TRBJ2-5
CASSLGPREHF
TGTGCCAGCAGTTTGGGACCGCGGGAACACTTC
>-|TRBV6-6|-|TRBJ1-2
CASSYSQDYYGYTF
TGTGCCAGCAGTTACTCCCAGGATTACTATGGCTACACCTTC
>TRBD1|TRBV6-5|-|TRBJ2-5
CASSYPGQGAGETQYF
TGTGCCAGCAGTTACCCCGGACAGGGGGCGGGGGAGACCCAGTACTTC
>TRBD1|TRBV19|-|TRBJ2-3
CASSIDRGLTDTQYF
TGTGCCAGTAGTATTGACAGGGGGCTCACAGATACGCAGTATTTT
>TRBD1|TRBV20-1|-|TRBJ2-1
CSAEGQGPSGNEQFF
TGCAGTGCTGAGGGACAGGGACCGTCTGGTAATGAGCAGTTCTTC
>-|TRBV30|-|TRBJ2-7
CAWSVNVQAGEQYF
TGTGCCTGGAGTGTAAATGTTCAGGCTGGAGAGCAGTACTTC
>TRBD1|TRBV10-3|-|TRBJ2-1
CAISATGTGTFNEQFF
TGTGCCATCAGCGCGACCGGGACAGGGACTTTTAATGAGCAGTTCTTC
>-|TRBV15|-|TRBJ1-5
CATSWTYSNQPQHF
TGTGCCACCAGCTGGACGTATAGCAATCAGCCCCAGCATTTT
>TRBD1|TRBV6-1|-|TRBJ1-2
CASSEASGGGYGYTF
TGTGCCAGCAGTGAAGCCTCAGGGGGCGGCTATGGCTACACCTTC
>-|TRBV18|-|TRBJ1-1
CASSPVTDSEAFF
TGTGCCAGCTCACCAGTGACAGATAGTGAAGCTTTCTTT
>-|TRBV7-3|-|TRBJ2-6
CASSLTAGAYGANVLTF
TGTGCCAGCAGCTTAACGGCGGGCGCGTACGGGGCCAACGTCCTGACTTTC
>-|TRBV29-1|few|TRBJ1-1
CSVEGARGTEAFF
TGCAGCGTTGAGGGCGCGAGGGGAACTGAAGCTTTCTTT
>TRBD2|TRBV5-4|-|TRBJ2-1
CASSPQRGSSYNEQFF
TGTGCCAGCAGTCCCCAGCGGGGGAGCTCCTACAATGAGCAGTTCTTC
>TRBD1|TRBV7-2|-|TRBJ2-7
CASSLAFAGGASVTTYEQYF
TGTGCCAGCAGCTTAGCTTTCGCAGGGGGCGCCTCAGTCACTACCTACGAGCAGTACTTC
>TRBD2|TRBV11-3|-|TRBJ2-3
CASSLDLAGGADTQYF
TGTGCCAGCAGCTTAGACCTGGCGGGAGGGGCAGATACGCAGTATTTT
>-|TRBV9|-|TRBJ2-3
CASSVDGTDTQYF
TGTGCCAGCAGCGTAGACGGCACAGATACGCAGTATTTT
>TRBD1|TRBV6-5|-|TRBJ1-5
CASSRTGVRPQHF
TGTGCCAGCAGTCGAACAGGGGTACGGCCCCAGCATTTT
>-|TRBV29-1|-|TRBJ2-1
CSVEPLGNEQFF
TGCAGCGTTGAACCCCTGGGGAATGAGCAGTTCTTC
>TRBD1|TRBV7-2|-|TRBJ1-2
CASSSQTGGAGYGYTF
TGTGCCAGCAGCTCCCAGACAGGGGGCGCTGGATATGGCTACACCTTC
>-|TRBV4-1|-|TRBJ1-5
CASSQDSALNQPQHF
TGCGCCAGCAGCCAAGATTCGGCATTAAATCAGCCCCAGCATTTT
>TRBD1|TRBV3-1|-|TRBJ1-5
CASSPGTAHQPQHF
TGTGCCAGCAGCCCGGGGACAGCTCATCAGCCCCAGCATTTT
>-|TRBV3-1|-|TRBJ1-2
CASSPPEAPNYGYTF
TGTGCCAGCAGCCCTCCGGAAGCCCCTAACTATGGCTACACCTTC
>-|TRBV12-5|-|TRBJ2-1
CASGLVLGSSYNEQFF
TGTGCTAGTGGTTTGGTACTAGGGAGCTCCTACAATGAGCAGTTCTTC
>TRBD1|TRBV20-1|-|TRBJ1-5
CSATGLGNQPQHF
TGCAGTGCGACAGGGCTTGGGAATCAGCCCCAGCATTTT
>-|TRBV5-1|-|TRBJ1-2
CASSPEARSYGYTF
TGCGCCAGCAGCCCGGAAGCCAGATCCTATGGCTACACCTTC
>-|TRBV27|-|TRBJ1-3
CASSSLLAGNTIYF
TGTGCCAGCAGTTCCCTCTTAGCAGGAAACACCATATATTTT
>-|TRBV2|-|TRBJ1-3
CASSEVWFGNTIYF
TGTGCCAGCAGTGAAGTCTGGTTCGGAAACACCATATATTTT
>-|TRBV27|-|TRBJ2-5
CASSWGERYQETQYF
TGTGCCAGCAGTTGGGGGGAGAGGTACCAAGAGACCCAGTACTTC
>-|TRBV5-1|-|TRBJ2-1
CASSLGGTGDREQFF
TGCGCCAGCAGCTTGGGTGGGACGGGGGATCGTGAGCAGTTCTTC
>TRBD2|TRBV12-3/TRBV12-4|few|TRBJ2-3
CASSRSGGTDTQYF
TGTGCCAGCAGCCGGAGCGGGGGCACAGATACGCAGTATTTT
>-|TRBV29-1|-|TRBJ2-5
CSVSGQETQYF
TGCAGCGTTTCGGGCCAAGAGACCCAGTACTTC
>-|TRBV11-3|-|TRBJ1-2
CASSLERSYGYTF
TGTGCCAGCAGCTTAGAGCGATCGTATGGCTACACCTTC
>-|TRBV9|-|TRBJ2-1
CASSVGTVHEQFF
TGTGCCAGCAGCGTAGGGACAGTCCATGAGCAGTTCTTC
>-|TRBV5-4|-|TRBJ1-2
CASSPPGLGLYGYTF
TGTGCCAGCAGCCCACCGGGATTAGGCCTCTATGGCTACACCTTC
>-|TRBV19|-|TRBJ1-2
CASSIDTVNYGYTF
TGTGCCAGTAGTATAGACACGGTTAACTATGGCTACACCTTC
>-|TRBV19|once|TRBJ2-5
CASSFNREETQYF
TGTGCCAGTAGTTTCAACAGGGAAGAGACCCAGTACTTC
>-|TRBV12-3/TRBV12-4|-|TRBJ2-1
CASSPSTYYNEQFF
TGTGCCAGCAGCCCCAGCACCTATTACAATGAGCAGTTCTTC
>-|TRBV12-3/TRBV12-4|-|TRBJ1-1
CASSFTAYTEAFF
TGTGCCAGCAGTTTCACAGCTTACACTGAAGCTTTCTTT
>TRBD1|TRBV4-1|-|TRBJ1-5
CASSGTGAQPQHF
TGCGCCAGCAGCGGGACAGGAGCACAGCCCCAGCATTTT
>-|TRBV4-2|-|TRBJ2-6
CASSQESAANVLTF
TGTGCCAGCAGCCAAGAATCAGCGGCCAACGTCCTGACTTTC
>-|TRBV24-1|-|TRBJ2-1
CATSDLDSLRGQFF
TGTGCCACCAGTGATTTGGACAGCCTCAGGGGGCAGTTCTTC
>-|TRBV3-1|-|TRBJ2-3
CASSRMISPLSTDTQYF
TGTGCCAGCAGCCGGATGATCAGCCCTCTAAGCACAGATACGCAGTATTTT
>TRBD2|TRBV10-2|-|TRBJ2-1
CASSELGTSGGRNEQFF
TGCGCCAGCAGTGAACTTGGGACTAGCGGGGGGAGGAATGAGCAGTTCTTC
>TRBD2|TRBV20-1|once|TRBJ2-5
CSARAPLSSGGMETQYF
TGCAGTGCTAGAGCTCCCCTCAGTAGCGGGGGGATGGAGACCCAGTACTTC
>TRBD1|TRBV5-1|-|TRBJ2-1
CASSSRQGYNEQFF
TGCGCCAGCAGCTCGCGACAGGGGTACAATGAGCAGTTCTTC
>-|TRBV19|few|TRBJ1-1
CASSIGYSNTEAFF
TGTGCCAGTAGTATAGGCTACAGCAACACTGAAGCTTTCTTT
>-|TRBV6-1|-|TRBJ1-2
CASIGSNYGYTF
TGTGCCAGCATAGGGTCTAACTATGGCTACACCTTC
>-|TRBV20-1|-|TRBJ1-1
CSAIPGGEGGRTEAFF
TGCAGTGCTATCCCGGGGGGGGAGGGAGGTCGGACTGAAGCTTTCTTT
>TRBD1|TRBV5-1|few|TRBJ2-2
CASSFVKSDRGYTGELFF
TGCGCCAGCAGCTTTGTTAAATCCGACAGGGGCTACACCGGGGAGCTGTTTTTT
>-|TRBV6-6|-|TRBJ2-3
CASSYGHSSDTQYF
TGTGCCAGCAGTTACGGGCACTCCTCAGATACGCAGTATTTT
>-|TRBV19|-|TRBJ1-1
CASTRREANTEAFF
TGTGCCAGTACCCGAAGGGAGGCGAACACTGAAGCTTTCTTT
>TRBD2|TRBV7-2|-|TRBJ2-1
CASSSLAGNEQFF
TGTGCCAGCAGCTCACTAGCGGGGAATGAGCAGTTCTTC